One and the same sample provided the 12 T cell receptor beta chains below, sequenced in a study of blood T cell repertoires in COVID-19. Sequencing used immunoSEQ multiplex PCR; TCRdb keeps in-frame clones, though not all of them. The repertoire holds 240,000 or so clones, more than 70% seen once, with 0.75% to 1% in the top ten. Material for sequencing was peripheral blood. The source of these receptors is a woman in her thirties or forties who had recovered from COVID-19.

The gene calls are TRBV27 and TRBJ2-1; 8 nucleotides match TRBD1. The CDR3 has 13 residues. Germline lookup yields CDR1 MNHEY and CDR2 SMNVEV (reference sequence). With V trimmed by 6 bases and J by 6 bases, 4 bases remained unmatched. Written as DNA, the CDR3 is TGTGCCAGCAGGGAGACAGGGGTCAATGAGCAGTTCTTC. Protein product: CASRETGVNEQFF.

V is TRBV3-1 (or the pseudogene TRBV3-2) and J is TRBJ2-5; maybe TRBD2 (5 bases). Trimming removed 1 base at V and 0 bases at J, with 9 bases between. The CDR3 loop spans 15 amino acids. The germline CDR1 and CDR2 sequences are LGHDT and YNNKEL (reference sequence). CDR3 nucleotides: TGTGCCAGCAGCCAAGCGGGATCGTACCAAGAGACCCAGTACTTC. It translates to CASSQAGSYQETQYF.

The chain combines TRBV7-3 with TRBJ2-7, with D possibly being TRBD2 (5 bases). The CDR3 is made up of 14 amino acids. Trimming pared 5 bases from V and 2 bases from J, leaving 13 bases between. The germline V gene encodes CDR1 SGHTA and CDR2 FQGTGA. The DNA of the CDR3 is TGTGCCAGCAGCCCCCTGCCGGGGACCTACGAGCAGTACTTC. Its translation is CASSPLPGTYEQYF.

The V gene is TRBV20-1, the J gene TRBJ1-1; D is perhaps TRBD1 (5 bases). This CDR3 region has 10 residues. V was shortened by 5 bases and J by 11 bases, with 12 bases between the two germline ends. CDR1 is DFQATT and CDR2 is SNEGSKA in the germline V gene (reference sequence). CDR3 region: CSAAFRGAFF. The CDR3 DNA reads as TGCAGTGCTGCGTTCCGGGGGGCTTTCTTT.

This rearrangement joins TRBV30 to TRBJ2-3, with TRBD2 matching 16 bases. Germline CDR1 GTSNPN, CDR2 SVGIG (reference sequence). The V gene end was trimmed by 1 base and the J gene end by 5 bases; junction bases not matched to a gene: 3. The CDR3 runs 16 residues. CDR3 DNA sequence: TGTGCCTGGAGTGGGGGACTAGCGGGAGGGGTAGATACGCAGTATTTT. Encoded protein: CAWSGGLAGGVDTQYF.

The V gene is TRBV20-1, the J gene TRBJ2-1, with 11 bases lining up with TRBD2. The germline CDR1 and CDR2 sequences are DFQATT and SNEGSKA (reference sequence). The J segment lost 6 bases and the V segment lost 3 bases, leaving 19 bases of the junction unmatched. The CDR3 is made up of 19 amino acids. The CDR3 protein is CSASRVRGTSGRAPNEQFF. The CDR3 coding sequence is TGCAGTGCTAGTCGGGTGCGGGGGACTAGCGGCCGGGCGCCCAATGAGCAGTTCTTC.

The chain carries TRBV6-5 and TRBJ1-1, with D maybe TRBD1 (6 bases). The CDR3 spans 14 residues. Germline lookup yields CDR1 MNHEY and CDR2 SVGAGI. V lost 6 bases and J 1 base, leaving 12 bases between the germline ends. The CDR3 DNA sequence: TGTGCCAGCAGGGGGGGGGCAGCGAACACTGAAGCTTTCTTT. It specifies CASRGGAANTEAFF.

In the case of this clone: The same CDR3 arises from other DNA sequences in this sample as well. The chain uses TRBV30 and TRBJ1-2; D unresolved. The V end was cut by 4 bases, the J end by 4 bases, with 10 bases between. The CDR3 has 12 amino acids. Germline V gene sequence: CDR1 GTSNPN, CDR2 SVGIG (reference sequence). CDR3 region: CAWTPGGYGYTF. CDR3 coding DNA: TGTGCCTGGACCCCCGGCGGCTATGGCTACACCTTC.

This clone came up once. The CDR3 reads CASSIGTANEQFF. For the CDR3, the DNA is TGTGCCAGTAGTATAGGGACAGCTAATGAGCAGTTCTTC. V and J are TRBV19 and TRBJ2-1; a possible D gene is TRBD1 (6 bases). Germline CDR1 and CDR2: LNHDA and SQIVND (reference sequence). V was shortened by 1 base and J by 7 bases, with 8 bases between the two germline ends. CDR3 length: 13 amino acids.

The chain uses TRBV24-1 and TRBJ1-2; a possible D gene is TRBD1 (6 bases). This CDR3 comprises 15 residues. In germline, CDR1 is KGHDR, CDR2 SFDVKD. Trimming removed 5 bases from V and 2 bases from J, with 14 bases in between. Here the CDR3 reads CATSGPRDTNYGYTF. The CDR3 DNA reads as TGTGCCACCAGTGGACCCCGGGACACAAACTATGGCTACACCTTC.

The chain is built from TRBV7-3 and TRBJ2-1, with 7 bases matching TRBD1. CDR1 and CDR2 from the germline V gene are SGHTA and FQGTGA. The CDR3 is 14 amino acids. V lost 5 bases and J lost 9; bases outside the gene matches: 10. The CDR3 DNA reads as TGTGCCAGCAGCCTTACGACAGGGTTCGTTGAGCAGTTCTTC. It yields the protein CASSLTTGFVEQFF.

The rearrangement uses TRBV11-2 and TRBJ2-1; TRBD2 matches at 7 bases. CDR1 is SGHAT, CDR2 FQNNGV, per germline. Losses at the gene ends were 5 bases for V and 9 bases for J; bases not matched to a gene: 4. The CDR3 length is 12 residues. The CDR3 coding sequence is TGTGCCAGCAGCCCCCCGGGGGGTGAGCAGTTCTTC. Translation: CASSPPGGEQFF. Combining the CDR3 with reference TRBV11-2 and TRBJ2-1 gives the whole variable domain EAGVAQSPRYKIIEKRQSVAFWCNPISGHATLYWYQQILGQGPKLLIQFQNNGVVDDSQLPKDRFSAERLKGVDSTLKIQPAKLEDSAVYLCASSPPGGEQFFGPGTRLTVL.